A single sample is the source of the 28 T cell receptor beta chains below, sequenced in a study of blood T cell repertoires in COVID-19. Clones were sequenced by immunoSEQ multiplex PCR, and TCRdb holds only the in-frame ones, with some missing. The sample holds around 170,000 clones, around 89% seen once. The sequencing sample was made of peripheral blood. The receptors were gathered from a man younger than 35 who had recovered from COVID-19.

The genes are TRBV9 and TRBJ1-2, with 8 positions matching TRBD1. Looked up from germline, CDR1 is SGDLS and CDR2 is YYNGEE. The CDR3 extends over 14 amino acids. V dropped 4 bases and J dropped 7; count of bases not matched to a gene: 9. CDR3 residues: CASSPRTGPPGYTF. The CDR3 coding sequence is TGTGCCAGCAGCCCCCGGACAGGGCCTCCTGGCTACACCTTC.

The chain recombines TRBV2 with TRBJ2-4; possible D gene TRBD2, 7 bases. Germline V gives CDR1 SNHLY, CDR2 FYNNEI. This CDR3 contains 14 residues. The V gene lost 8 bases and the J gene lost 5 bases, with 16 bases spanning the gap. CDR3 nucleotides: TGTGCCAGCGGGGGGGGCTGGCCCGAAAACATTCAGTACTTC. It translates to CASGGGWPENIQYF.

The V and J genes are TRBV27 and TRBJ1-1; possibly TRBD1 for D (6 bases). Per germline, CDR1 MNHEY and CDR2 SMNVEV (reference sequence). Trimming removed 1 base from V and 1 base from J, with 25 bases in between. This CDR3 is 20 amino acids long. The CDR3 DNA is TGTGCCAGCAGTTTATTGGGCAGGGGATCGCCCCTTGTTAAGAACACTGAAGCTTTCTTT. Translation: CASSLLGRGSPLVKNTEAFF.

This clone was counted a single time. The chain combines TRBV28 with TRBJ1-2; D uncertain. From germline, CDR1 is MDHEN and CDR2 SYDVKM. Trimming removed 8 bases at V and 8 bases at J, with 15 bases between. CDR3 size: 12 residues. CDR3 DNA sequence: TGTGCCAGCTATAACCTCGGAGGGGGCTACACCTTC. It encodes CASYNLGGGYTF.

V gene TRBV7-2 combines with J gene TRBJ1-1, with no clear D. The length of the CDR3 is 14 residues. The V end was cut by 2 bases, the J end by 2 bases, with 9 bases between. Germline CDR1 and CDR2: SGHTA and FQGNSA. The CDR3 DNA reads TGTGCCAGCAGCTTACAACGGTTAAACACTGAAGCTTTCTTT. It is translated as CASSLQRLNTEAFF.

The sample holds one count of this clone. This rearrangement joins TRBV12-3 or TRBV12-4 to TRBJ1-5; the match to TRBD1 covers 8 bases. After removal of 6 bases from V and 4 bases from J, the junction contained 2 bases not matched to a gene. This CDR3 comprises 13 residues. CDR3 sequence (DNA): TGTGCCAGCAGGGGGACAGGAAATCAGCCCCAGCATTTT. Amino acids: CASRGTGNQPQHF.

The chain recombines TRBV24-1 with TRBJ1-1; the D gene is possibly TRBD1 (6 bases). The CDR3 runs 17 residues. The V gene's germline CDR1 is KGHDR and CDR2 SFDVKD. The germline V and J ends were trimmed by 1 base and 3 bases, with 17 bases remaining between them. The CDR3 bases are TGTGCCACCAGTGATTTTGGGTGGCAGGGGTTTGACACTGAAGCTTTCTTT. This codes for CATSDFGWQGFDTEAFF.

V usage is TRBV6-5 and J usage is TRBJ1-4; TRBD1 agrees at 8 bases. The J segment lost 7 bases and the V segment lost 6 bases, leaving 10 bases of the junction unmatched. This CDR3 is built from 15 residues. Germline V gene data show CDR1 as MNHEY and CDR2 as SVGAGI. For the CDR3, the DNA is TGTGCCAGCAGAGATCGGACAGGGCTGGGTGAAAAACTGTTTTTT. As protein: CASRDRTGLGEKLFF.

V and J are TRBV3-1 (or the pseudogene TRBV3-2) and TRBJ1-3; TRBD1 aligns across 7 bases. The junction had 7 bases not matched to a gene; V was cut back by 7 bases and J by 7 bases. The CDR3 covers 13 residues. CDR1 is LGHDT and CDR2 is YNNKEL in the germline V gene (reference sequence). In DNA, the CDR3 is TGTGCCAGCACCGACAGGGCAAGTAACACCATATATTTT. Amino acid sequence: CASTDRASNTIYF.

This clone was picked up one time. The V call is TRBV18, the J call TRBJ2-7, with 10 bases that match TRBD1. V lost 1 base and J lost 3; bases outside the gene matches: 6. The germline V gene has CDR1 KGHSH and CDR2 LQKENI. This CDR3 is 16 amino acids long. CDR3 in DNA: TGTGCCAGCTCACCACGGACAGGGGGTTCTGGCTACGAGCAGTACTTC. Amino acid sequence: CASSPRTGGSGYEQYF.

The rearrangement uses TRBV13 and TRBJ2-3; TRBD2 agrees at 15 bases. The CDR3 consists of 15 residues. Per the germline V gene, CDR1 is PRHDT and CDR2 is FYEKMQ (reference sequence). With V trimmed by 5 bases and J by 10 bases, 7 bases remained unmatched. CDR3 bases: TGTGCCAGCAGCCCCCGGACTAGCGGGAGGGAGGCGCAGTATTTT. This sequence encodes CASSPRTSGREAQYF.

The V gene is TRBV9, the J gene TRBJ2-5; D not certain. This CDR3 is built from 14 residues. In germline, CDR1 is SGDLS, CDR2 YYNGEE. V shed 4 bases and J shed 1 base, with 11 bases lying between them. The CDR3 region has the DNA TGTGCCAGCAGCCGTAGTCTGGTCCAAGAGACCCAGTACTTC. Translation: CASSRSLVQETQYF.

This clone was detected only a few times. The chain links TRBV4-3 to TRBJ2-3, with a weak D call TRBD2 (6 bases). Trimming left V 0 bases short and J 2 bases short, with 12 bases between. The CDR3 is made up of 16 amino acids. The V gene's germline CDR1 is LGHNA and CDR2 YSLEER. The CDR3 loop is CASSQDPGRYTDTQYF. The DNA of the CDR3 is TGCGCCAGCAGCCAAGATCCAGGGAGGTACACAGATACGCAGTATTTT.

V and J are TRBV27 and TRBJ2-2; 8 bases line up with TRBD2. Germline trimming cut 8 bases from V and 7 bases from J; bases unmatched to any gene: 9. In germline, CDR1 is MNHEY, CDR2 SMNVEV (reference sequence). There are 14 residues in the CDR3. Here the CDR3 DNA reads TGTGCCAGCCGGACGGGACGGGAGGGCGGGGAGCTGTTTTTT. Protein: CASRTGREGGELFF.

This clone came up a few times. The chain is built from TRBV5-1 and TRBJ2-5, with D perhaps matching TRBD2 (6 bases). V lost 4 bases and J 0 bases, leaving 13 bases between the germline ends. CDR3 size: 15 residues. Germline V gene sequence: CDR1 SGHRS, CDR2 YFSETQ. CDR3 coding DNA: TGCGCCAGCAGCACGGGGACTGACCACCAAGAGACCCAGTACTTC. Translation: CASSTGTDHQETQYF.

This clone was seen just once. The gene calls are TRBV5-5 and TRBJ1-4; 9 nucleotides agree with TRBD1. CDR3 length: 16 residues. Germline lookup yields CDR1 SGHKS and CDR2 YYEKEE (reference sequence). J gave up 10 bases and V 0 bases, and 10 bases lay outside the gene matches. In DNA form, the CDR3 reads TGTGCCAGCAGCTTGGTTCCGGGACAGGGAGTGGGAAAACTGTTTTTT. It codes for CASSLVPGQGVGKLFF.

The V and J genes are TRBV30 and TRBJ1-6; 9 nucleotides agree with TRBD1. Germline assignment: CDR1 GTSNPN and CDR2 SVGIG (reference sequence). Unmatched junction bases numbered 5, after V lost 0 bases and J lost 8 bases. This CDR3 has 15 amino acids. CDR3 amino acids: CAWSVGDRVHSPLHF. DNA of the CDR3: TGTGCCTGGAGTGTAGGGGACAGGGTTCATTCACCCCTCCACTTT.

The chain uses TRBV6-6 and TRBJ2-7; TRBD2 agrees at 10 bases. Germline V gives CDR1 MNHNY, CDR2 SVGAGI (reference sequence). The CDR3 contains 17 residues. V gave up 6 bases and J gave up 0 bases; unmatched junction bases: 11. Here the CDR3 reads CASRRGGLAGDSYEQYF. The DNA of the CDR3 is TGTGCCAGCAGACGAGGGGGGCTAGCGGGAGACTCCTACGAGCAGTACTTC.

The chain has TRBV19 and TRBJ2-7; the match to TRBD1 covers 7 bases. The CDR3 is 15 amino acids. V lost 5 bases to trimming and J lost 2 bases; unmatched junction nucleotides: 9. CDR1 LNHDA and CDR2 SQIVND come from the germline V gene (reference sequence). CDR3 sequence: CASSLGTAHPYEQYF. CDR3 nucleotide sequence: TGTGCCAGTAGTCTCGGGACAGCCCATCCCTACGAGCAGTACTTC.

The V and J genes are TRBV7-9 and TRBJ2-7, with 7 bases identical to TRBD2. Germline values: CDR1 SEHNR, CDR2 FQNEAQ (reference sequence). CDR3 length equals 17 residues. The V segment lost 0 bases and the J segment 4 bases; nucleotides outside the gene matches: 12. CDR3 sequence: CASSLARLAAGGYEQYF. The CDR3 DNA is TGTGCCAGCAGCTTAGCTCGCCTAGCGGCCGGGGGGTACGAGCAGTACTTC.

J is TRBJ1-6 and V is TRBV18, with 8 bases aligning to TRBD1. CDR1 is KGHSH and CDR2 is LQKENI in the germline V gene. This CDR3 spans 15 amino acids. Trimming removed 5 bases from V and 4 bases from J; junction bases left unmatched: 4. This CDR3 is CASSDRDRYNSPLHF. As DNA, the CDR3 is TGTGCCAGCTCAGACCGGGACAGGTATAATTCACCCCTCCACTTT.

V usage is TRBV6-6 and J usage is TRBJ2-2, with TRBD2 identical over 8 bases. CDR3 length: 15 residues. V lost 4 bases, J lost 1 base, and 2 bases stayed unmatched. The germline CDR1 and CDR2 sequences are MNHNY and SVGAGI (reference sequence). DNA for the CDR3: TGTGCCAGCAGTTCCGCGGGAGGGAACACCGGGGAGCTGTTTTTT. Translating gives CASSSAGGNTGELFF.

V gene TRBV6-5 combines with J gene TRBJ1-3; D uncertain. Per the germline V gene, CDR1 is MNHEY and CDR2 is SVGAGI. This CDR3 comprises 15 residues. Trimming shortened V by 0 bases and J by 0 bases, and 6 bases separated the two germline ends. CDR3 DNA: TGTGCCAGCAGTTACTCCGTAAACTCTGGAAACACCATATATTTT. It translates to CASSYSVNSGNTIYF.

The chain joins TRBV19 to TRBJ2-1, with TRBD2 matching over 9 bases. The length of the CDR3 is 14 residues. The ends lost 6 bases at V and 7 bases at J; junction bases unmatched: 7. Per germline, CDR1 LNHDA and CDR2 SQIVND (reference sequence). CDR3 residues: CASRGGREINEQFF. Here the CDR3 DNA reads TGTGCCAGTAGGGGCGGGAGGGAGATAAATGAGCAGTTCTTC.

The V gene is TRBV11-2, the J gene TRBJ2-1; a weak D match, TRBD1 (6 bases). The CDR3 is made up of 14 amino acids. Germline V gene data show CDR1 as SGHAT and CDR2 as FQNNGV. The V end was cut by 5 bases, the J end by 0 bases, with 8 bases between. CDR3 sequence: CASSVQGSYNEQFF. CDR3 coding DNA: TGTGCCAGCAGCGTACAGGGCTCCTACAATGAGCAGTTCTTC.

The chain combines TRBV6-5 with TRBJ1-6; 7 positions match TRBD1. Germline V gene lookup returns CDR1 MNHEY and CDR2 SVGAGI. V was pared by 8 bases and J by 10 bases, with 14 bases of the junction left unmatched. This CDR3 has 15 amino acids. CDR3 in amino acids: CASGGEGAGESPLHF. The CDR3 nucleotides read TGTGCCAGCGGCGGAGAGGGGGCAGGAGAGTCACCCCTCCACTTT.

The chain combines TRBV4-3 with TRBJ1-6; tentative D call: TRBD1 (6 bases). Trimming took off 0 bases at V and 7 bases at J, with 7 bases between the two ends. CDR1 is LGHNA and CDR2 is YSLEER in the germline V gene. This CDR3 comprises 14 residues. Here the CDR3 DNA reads TGCGCCAGCAGCCAAGATACAGGGAATTCACCCCTCCACTTT. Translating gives CASSQDTGNSPLHF.

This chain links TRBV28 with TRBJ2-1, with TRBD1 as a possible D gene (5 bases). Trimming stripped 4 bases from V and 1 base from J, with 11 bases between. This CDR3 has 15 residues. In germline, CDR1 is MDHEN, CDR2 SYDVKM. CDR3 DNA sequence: TGTGCCAGCAGTTCGACAGAAATTTCCTACAATGAGCAGTTCTTC. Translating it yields CASSSTEISYNEQFF.